This is a list of T cell receptor beta chains from one sample in a study of blood T cell repertoires in COVID-19. The repertoire was sequenced with immunoSEQ multiplex PCR; TCRdb's copy has only in-frame clones and lacks some. The sample has a few hundred thousand clones, 80% to 90% seen once; the top ten hold approximately 8%. Sequencing used peripheral blood. Receptors were obtained from a woman in her forties or fifties who had recovered from COVID-19. CDR3s include the opening cysteine and the closing phenylalanine or tryptophan. The D gene is left open where the match is weak. The size entry is marked missing in some rows and otherwise reads once, few, many or a size class.

TRBV19,TRBJ2-7,-,TRBD1,CASSPLRGQETYEQYF,TGTGCCAGTAGTCCCCTAAGAGGACAGGAAACCTACGAGCAGTACTTC
TRBV5-6,TRBJ2-7,few,TRBD1,CASSFAGGPYEQYF,TGTGCCAGCAGCTTTGCAGGGGGCCCTTACGAGCAGTACTTC
TRBV6-5,TRBJ1-1,-,-,CASSYAGRSTEAFF,TGTGCCAGCAGTTACGCGGGAAGGAGCACTGAAGCTTTCTTT
TRBV7-9,TRBJ2-3,-,-,CASSLLIAPDTQYF,TGTGCCAGCAGCTTACTTATCGCGCCAGATACGCAGTATTTT
TRBV7-2,TRBJ2-6,-,-,CASSFAPEPGANVLTF,TGTGCCAGCAGCTTCGCACCCGAGCCTGGGGCCAACGTCCTGACTTTC
TRBV27,TRBJ1-4,-,TRBD1,CASRNRDRGGKLFF,TGTGCCAGCAGAAACCGGGACAGGGGAGGAAAACTGTTTTTT
TRBV3-1/TRBV3-2,TRBJ2-5,few,-,CASSQVVPAGETQYF,TGTGCCAGCAGCCAAGTTGTACCCGCCGGGGAGACCCAGTACTTC
TRBV15,TRBJ2-3,once,-,CATSREATDTQYF,TGTGCCACCAGCAGAGAGGCCACAGATACGCAGTATTTT
TRBV24-1,TRBJ1-2,-,TRBD1,CATSDRGSVNGYTF,TGTGCCACCAGTGACAGGGGGTCCGTTAATGGCTACACCTTC
TRBV7-2,TRBJ1-1,-,-,CASSLARGNTEAFF,TGTGCCAGCAGCTTAGCGCGGGGGAACACTGAAGCTTTCTTT
TRBV7-8,TRBJ1-1,few,-,CASSLVAGPQNTEAFF,TGTGCCAGCAGCTTAGTGGCAGGGCCACAGAACACTGAAGCTTTCTTT
TRBV28,TRBJ2-5,once,-,CASSLIRVGQETQYF,TGTGCCAGCAGTTTAATCAGGGTCGGACAAGAGACCCAGTACTTC
TRBV27,TRBJ2-3,-,-,CASSLAGLSTDTQYF,TGTGCCAGCAGTCTCGCCGGACTTAGCACAGATACGCAGTATTTT
TRBV18,TRBJ2-3,-,-,CASSPPITDTQYF,TGTGCCAGCTCACCACCTATCACAGATACGCAGTATTTT
TRBV10-1,TRBJ1-3,-,-,CASQTWTVSGNTIYF,TGCGCCAGTCAAACTTGGACAGTCTCTGGAAACACCATATATTTT
TRBV5-1,TRBJ1-1,-,TRBD1,CASSWAGGGTEAFF,TGCGCCAGCAGCTGGGCAGGGGGCGGCACTGAAGCTTTCTTT
TRBV9,TRBJ2-1,-,TRBD2,CASSVAGGGVFYNEQFF,TGTGCCAGCAGCGTAGCGGGCGGGGGGGTATTCTACAATGAGCAGTTCTTC
TRBV27,TRBJ2-7,-,-,CASSPLTETYEQYF,TGTGCCAGCAGTCCGCTGACAGAAACCTACGAGCAGTACTTC
TRBV19,TRBJ1-1,-,-,CASSISVNTEAFF,TGTGCCAGTAGTATCTCAGTGAACACTGAAGCTTTCTTT
TRBV6-5,TRBJ2-7,-,TRBD2,CASTLLAGESYEQYF,TGTGCCAGCACCTTACTAGCGGGGGAATCCTACGAGCAGTACTTC